One sample yielded the 9 T cell receptor beta chains listed below, sequenced in a study of technical replicates of blood from a handful of donors. TCRdb keeps only in-frame clones here, not all; method: immunoSEQ multiplex PCR. The sample contains over 50,000 clones, approximately 86% of which appear only once. Material for sequencing was PBMCs. These receptors were taken from a human donor in good health. Some clones in this sample may be carry-over from other donors' samples.

This clone was seen a few times. The rearrangement links TRBV25-1 to TRBJ1-1; 9 bases match TRBD1. CDR1 and CDR2 (germline): MGHDK, SYGVNS. J lost 5 bases, V lost 11 bases, and 21 bases had no gene match. This CDR3 is built from 17 residues. CDR3 sequence reads: CAHTNGQGRGFGTEAFF. CDR3 in DNA: TGTGCCCATACGAACGGACAGGGGCGGGGTTTTGGGACTGAAGCTTTCTTT.

The V gene is TRBV7-8, the J gene TRBJ1-2; D call uncertain. Looked up from germline, CDR1 is SGHVS and CDR2 is FQNEAQ. With 5 bases removed from V and 4 bases from J, the gap between germline ends came to 14 bases. The CDR3 extends over 14 amino acids. For the CDR3, the DNA is TGTGCCAGCAGCCCCGAGAGGGTTGGCTATGGCTACACCTTC. It yields the protein CASSPERVGYGYTF. Full variable domain (rest looked up from reference TRBV7-8 and TRBJ1-2): GAGVSQSPRYKVAKRGQDVALRCDPISGHVSLFWYQQALGQGPEFLTYFQNEAQLDKSGLPSDRFFAERPEGSVSTLKIQRTQQEDSAVYLCASSPERVGYGYTFGSGTRLTVV.

This chain links TRBV4-1 with TRBJ2-1, with 7 bases lining up with TRBD2. CDR3 size: 18 residues. Germline V gene data show CDR1 as MGHRA and CDR2 as YSYEKL. The V segment lost 0 bases and the J segment 0 bases; nucleotides outside the gene matches: 8. Written as DNA, the CDR3 is TGCGCCAGCAGCCAAGAAGCAGCAGGGAGGGCCTCCTACAATGAGCAGTTCTTC. Residues: CASSQEAAGRASYNEQFF.

The rearrangement uses TRBV4-1 and TRBJ2-7; weak D call: TRBD2 (6 bases). The CDR3 runs to 15 residues. From germline, CDR1 is MGHRA and CDR2 YSYEKL. V lost 4 bases and J 2 bases, leaving 15 bases between the germline ends. The CDR3 coding sequence is TGCGCCAGCAGCCGCGCCCAGGGAGGTACCTACGAGCAGTACTTC. It specifies CASSRAQGGTYEQYF.

This sequence joins TRBV4-2 and TRBJ2-2; D unclear. Germline CDR1 is LGHNA and CDR2 is YNFKEQ. The length of the CDR3 is 16 residues. V lost 0 bases, J lost 6 bases, and 14 bases lay in between. CDR3 bases: TGTGCCAGCAGCCAAGAAGACGGCAATCAGGCCGGGGAGCTGTTTTTT. Translated: CASSQEDGNQAGELFF.

The chain is built from TRBV5-4 and TRBJ1-1, with TRBD1 matching 9 bases. The CDR3 covers 16 residues. Germline CDR1 and CDR2: SGHNT and YYREEE (reference sequence). V shed 4 bases, J shed 5 bases, and the junction held 12 bases outside the gene matches. The CDR3 DNA sequence: TGTGCCAGCAGCGACCCCGGGACAGGGTCGGGTACTGAAGCTTTCTTT. Residues: CASSDPGTGSGTEAFF.

This chain joins TRBV9 and TRBJ2-2; 7 nucleotides match TRBD1. Trimming cost V 5 bases and J 4 bases; bases outside gene matches: 2. Germline values: CDR1 SGDLS, CDR2 YYNGEE. This CDR3 has 13 residues. As DNA, the CDR3 is TGTGCCAGCAGTCAGGGGGTCACCGGGGAGCTGTTTTTT. Translating gives CASSQGVTGELFF.

The chain employs TRBV7-8 and TRBJ1-3; D may be TRBD1 (6 bases). Trimming took off 2 bases at V and 10 bases at J, with 18 bases between the two ends. The germline V gene encodes CDR1 SGHVS and CDR2 FQNEAQ. There are 15 residues in the CDR3. The CDR3 region is CASSLLTGKDMTIYF. CDR3 nucleotide sequence: TGTGCCAGCAGCTTACTTACAGGGAAGGATATGACCATATATTTT.

The V gene is TRBV25-1, the J gene TRBJ2-1, with 9 nucleotides matching TRBD2. CDR1 is MGHDK, CDR2 SYGVNS, per germline. The V gene end was trimmed by 3 bases and the J gene end by 5 bases; junction bases not matched to a gene: 5. There are 15 residues in the CDR3. The CDR3 reads CASSDVGGRDNEQFF. CDR3 DNA sequence: TGTGCCAGCAGTGACGTTGGCGGGAGGGACAATGAGCAGTTCTTC.